There are many counts of the clone carrying this T cell receptor beta chain. TCRdb reanalysed the PCR reads using MiXCR and keeps one entry per CDR3 protein. The table includes 300,000 to 400,000 distinct CDR3 sequences, around 21% detected once. These data belong to a study of molecular identifiers for immune sequencing clone quantification. Germline CDR1 LGHNA, CDR2 YSLEER. The CDR3 extends over 16 amino acids. Between the trimmed V and J ends, which lost 0 bases and 1 base, there was a span of 10 bases. The chain couples TRBV4-3 to TRBJ1-5, with D possibly matching TRBD1 (6 bases). The sequence came from a human donor in good health. Some libraries in this study had Jurkat cell RNA spiked in. Source material: naive CD8+ T cells from blood, with Jurkat cell RNA spiked in. Sample subset: FACS-sorted CD8+CD4-CCR7+CD45RA+ naive T cells. CDR3 DNA sequence: TGCGCCAGCAGCCAAGACCCGGGGGCGAGCAATCAGCCCCAGCATTTT. Encoded protein: CASSQDPGASNQPQHF.